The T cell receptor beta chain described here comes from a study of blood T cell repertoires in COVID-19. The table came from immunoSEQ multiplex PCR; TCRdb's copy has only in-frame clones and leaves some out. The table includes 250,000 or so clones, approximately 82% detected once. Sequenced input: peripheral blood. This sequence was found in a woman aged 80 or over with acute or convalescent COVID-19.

DNA of the CDR3: TGTGCCAGCAGCTTGGGGACAGGGGTGTCTAACTATGGCTACACCTTC. This sequence encodes CASSLGTGVSNYGYTF. The chain has TRBV5-5 and TRBJ1-2; 9 bases agree with TRBD1. V lost 0 bases and J lost 0; bases outside the gene matches: 3. The CDR3 consists of 16 residues. CDR1 is SGHKS, CDR2 YYEKEE, per germline (reference sequence). Full variable domain (remainder filled in from reference TRBV5-5 and TRBJ1-2): DAGVTQSPTHLIKTRGQQVTLRCSPISGHKSVSWYQQVLGQGPQFIFQYYEKEERGRGNFPDRFSARQFPNYSSELNVNALLLGDSALYLCASSLGTGVSNYGYTFGSGTRLTVV.